The T cell receptor (beta chain) under discussion was sequenced for a study of blood T cells in healthy people across ages. The J segment lost 4 bases and the V segment lost 6 bases, leaving 6 bases of the junction unmatched. The germline gives CDR1 SQVTM, CDR2 ANQGSEA. CDR3 size: 14 residues. The authors ran a second PCR of about 7 to 11 cycles using a sample-barcoded 5' primer and a J-beta primer mix. TCRdb re-called the 5' RACE reads through MiXCR, storing one row per CDR3 protein. The data show about 1 million distinct CDR3 sequences, approximately 25% seen once. These same records also appear under a second study, on T cells of mothers and their children. That publication notes: Unrelated mother-child pairs always had slightly, but never significantly, lower normalized overlap than related pairs.

The rearrangement uses TRBV29-1 and TRBJ2-3; 11 bases agree with TRBD2. The sequence was obtained from a girl aged 2-10 years in good health. Input material: blood. The CDR3 sequence is CSVLLAGESDTQYF. CDR3 nucleotides: TGCAGCGTACTACTAGCGGGAGAATCAGATACGCAGTATTTT.